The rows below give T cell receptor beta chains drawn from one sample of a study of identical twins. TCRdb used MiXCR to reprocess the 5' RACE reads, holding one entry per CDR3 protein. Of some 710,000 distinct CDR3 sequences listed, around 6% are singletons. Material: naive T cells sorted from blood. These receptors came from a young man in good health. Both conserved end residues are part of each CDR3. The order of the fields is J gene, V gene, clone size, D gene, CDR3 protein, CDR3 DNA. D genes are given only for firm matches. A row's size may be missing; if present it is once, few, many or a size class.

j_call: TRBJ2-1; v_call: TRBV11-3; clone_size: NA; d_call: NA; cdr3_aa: CASSLGVGPGQFF; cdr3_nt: TGTGCCAGCAGCTTAGGAGTGGGTCCTGGGCAGTTCTTC
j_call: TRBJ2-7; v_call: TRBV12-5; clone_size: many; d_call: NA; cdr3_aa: CASGRDPSEQYF; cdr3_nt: TGTGCTAGTGGCCGCGATCCCTCCGAGCAGTACTTC
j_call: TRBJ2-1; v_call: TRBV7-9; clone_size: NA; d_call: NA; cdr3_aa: CASSPRDGDEQFF; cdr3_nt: TGTGCCAGCAGCCCCCGGGACGGAGACGAGCAGTTCTTC
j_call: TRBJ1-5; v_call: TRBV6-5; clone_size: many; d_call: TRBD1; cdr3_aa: CASSFPSRGLGNQPQHF; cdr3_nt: TGTGCCAGCAGTTTTCCTTCCAGGGGGCTGGGGAATCAGCCCCAGCATTTT
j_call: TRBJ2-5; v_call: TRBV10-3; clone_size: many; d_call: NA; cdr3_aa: CAISEAGVETQYF; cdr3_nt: TGTGCCATCAGTGAGGCAGGGGTGGAGACCCAGTACTTC
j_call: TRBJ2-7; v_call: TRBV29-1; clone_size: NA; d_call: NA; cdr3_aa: CSVAATAYEQYF; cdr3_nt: TGCAGCGTTGCGGCGACCGCCTACGAGCAGTACTTC
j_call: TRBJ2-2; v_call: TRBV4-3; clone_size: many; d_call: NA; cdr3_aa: CASSQGSMTYTGELFF; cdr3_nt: TGCGCCAGCAGCCAAGGGTCAATGACTTACACCGGGGAGCTGTTTTTT
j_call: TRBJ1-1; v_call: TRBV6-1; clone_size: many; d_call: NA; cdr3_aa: CASSDRVDTEAFF; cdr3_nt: TGTGCCAGCAGTGACAGGGTAGACACTGAAGCTTTCTTT
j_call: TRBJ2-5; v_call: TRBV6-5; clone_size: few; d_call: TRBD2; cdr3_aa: CASSYSAGGGETQYF; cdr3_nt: TGTGCCAGCAGTTACTCGGCGGGAGGTGGAGAGACCCAGTACTTC
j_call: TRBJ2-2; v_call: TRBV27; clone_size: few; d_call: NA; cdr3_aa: CASRSGVNTGELFF; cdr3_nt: TGTGCCAGCAGAAGTGGAGTGAACACCGGGGAGCTGTTTTTT
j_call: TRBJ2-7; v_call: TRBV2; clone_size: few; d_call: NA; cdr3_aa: CASSEPSAYYEQYF; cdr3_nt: TGTGCCAGCAGTGAGCCTAGCGCTTACTACGAGCAGTACTTC
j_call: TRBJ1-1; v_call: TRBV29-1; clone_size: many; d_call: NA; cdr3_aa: CSVEMGQNTEAFF; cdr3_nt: TGCAGCGTTGAAATGGGACAGAACACTGAAGCTTTCTTT
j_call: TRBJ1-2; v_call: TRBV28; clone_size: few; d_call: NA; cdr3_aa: CASRPTGQRGYTF; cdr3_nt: TGTGCCAGCAGACCCACGGGCCAGAGGGGCTACACCTTC
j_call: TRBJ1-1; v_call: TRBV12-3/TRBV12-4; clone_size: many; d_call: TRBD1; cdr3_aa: CASQTGAGSEAFF; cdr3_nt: TGTGCCAGCCAGACAGGGGCTGGCTCTGAAGCTTTCTTT
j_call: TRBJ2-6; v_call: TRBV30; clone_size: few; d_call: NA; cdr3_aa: CAWSKGSGANVLTF; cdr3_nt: TGTGCCTGGAGTAAGGGATCTGGGGCCAACGTCCTGACTTTC
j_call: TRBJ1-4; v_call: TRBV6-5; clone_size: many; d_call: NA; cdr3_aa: CASKTGGEKLFF; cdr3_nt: TGTGCCAGCAAGACGGGCGGGGAAAAACTGTTTTTT
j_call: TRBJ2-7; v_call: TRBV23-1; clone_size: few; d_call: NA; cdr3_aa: CASRAGRGQDSYEQYF; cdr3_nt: TGCGCCAGCAGGGCCGGCAGGGGTCAGGACTCCTACGAGCAGTACTTC
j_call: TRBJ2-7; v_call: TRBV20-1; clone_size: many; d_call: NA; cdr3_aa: CSAFDDEQYF; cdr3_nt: TGCAGTGCTTTCGACGACGAGCAGTACTTC
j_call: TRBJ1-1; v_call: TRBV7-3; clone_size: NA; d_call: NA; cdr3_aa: CASSQNGLTEAFF; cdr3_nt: TGTGCCAGCAGCCAAAACGGGCTCACTGAAGCTTTCTTT
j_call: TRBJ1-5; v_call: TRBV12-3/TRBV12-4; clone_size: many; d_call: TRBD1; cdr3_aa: CASSFATGGAWQPQHF; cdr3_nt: TGTGCCAGCAGTTTCGCCACAGGGGGCGCATGGCAGCCCCAGCATTTT
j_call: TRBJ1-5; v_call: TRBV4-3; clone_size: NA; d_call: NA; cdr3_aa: CASSQDGGDQPQHF; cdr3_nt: TGCGCCAGCAGCCAAGATGGCGGCGATCAGCCCCAGCATTTT
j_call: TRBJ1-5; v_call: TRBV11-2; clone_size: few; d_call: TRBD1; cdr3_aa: CASRGQGVFQNSNQPQHF; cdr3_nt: TGTGCCAGCAGGGGACAGGGGGTGTTTCAAAATAGCAATCAGCCCCAGCATTTT
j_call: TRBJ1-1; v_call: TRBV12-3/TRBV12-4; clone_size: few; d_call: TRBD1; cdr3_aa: CASTPVRGRMSKTEAFF; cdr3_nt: TGTGCCAGCACCCCAGTCAGGGGGCGGATGAGTAAGACTGAAGCTTTCTTT
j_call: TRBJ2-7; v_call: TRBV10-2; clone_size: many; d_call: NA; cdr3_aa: CASRSPYEQYF; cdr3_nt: TGCGCCAGCCGAAGCCCCTACGAGCAGTACTTC
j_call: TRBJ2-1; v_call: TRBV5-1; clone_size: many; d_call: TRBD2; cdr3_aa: CASSLKPGLAGEEQFF; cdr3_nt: TGCGCCAGCAGCTTGAAACCGGGACTAGCGGGCGAAGAGCAGTTCTTC
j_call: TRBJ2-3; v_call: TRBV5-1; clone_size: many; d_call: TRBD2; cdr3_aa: CASSSKAGGIHTQYF; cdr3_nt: TGCGCCAGCAGCTCTAAGGCGGGGGGAATTCATACGCAGTATTTT
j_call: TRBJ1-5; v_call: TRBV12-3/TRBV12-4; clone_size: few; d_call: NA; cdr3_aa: CASSLSLGFGQPQHF; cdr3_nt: TGTGCCAGCAGTTTATCTCTGGGGTTTGGTCAGCCCCAGCATTTT
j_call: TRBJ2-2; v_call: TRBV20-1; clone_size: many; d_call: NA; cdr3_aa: CSATGVNTGELFF; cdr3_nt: TGCAGTGCTACGGGAGTGAACACCGGGGAGCTGTTTTTT
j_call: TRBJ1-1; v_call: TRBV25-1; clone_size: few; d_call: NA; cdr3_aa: CASRIKITGRNTEAFF; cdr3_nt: TGTGCCAGCAGGATAAAGATCACAGGGCGGAACACTGAAGCTTTCTTT
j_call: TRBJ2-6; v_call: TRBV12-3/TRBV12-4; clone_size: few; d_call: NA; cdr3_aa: CASMKRAAKTGANVLTF; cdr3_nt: TGTGCCAGCATGAAAAGGGCCGCTAAAACTGGGGCCAACGTCCTGACTTTC
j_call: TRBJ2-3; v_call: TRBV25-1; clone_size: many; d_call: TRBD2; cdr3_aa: CASSPVTSGTDTQYF; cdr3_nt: TGTGCCAGCAGTCCTGTGACTAGCGGCACAGATACGCAGTATTTT
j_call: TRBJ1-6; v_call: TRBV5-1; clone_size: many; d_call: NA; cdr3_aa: CASSLASAAQGSPLHF; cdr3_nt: TGCGCCAGCAGCTTGGCCTCCGCCGCACAGGGTTCACCCCTCCACTTT
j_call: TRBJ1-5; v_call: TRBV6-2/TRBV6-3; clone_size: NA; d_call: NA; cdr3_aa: CASRTPGLPQHF; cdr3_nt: TGTGCCAGCAGGACTCCAGGGCTGCCCCAGCATTTT
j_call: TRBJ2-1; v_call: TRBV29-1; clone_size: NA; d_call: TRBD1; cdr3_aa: CSADGTGTYNEQFF; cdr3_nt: TGCAGCGCCGACGGGACAGGTACCTACAATGAGCAGTTCTTC
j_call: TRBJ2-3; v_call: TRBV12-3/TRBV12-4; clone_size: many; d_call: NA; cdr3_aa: CASRPSTDTQYF; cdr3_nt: TGTGCCAGCAGACCTAGCACAGATACGCAGTATTTT
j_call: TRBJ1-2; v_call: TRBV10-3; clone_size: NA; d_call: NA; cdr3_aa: CAISVTQKDYTF; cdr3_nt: TGTGCCATCAGTGTGACTCAGAAGGACTACACCTTC
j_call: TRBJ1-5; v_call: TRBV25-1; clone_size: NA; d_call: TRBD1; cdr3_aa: CASSEKGQPNQPQHF; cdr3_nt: TGTGCCAGCAGTGAAAAGGGACAGCCAAATCAGCCCCAGCATTTT
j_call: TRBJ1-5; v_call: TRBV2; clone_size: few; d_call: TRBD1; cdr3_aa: CASSEDRGHQGNQPQHF; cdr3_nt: TGTGCCAGCAGTGAGGACAGGGGGCATCAAGGGAATCAGCCCCAGCATTTT
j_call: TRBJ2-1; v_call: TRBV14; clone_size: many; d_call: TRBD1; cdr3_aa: CASAGTAYNEQFF; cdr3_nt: TGTGCCAGCGCCGGGACAGCCTACAATGAGCAGTTCTTC
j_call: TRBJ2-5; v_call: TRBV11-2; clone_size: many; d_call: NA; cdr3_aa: CASSPREGGAETQYF; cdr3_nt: TGTGCCAGCAGCCCACGTGAGGGGGGGGCGGAGACCCAGTACTTC
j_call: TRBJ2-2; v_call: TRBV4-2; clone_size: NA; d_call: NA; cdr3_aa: CASSQPAAGTGELFF; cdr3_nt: TGTGCCAGCAGCCAACCCGCGGCGGGCACCGGGGAGCTGTTTTTT
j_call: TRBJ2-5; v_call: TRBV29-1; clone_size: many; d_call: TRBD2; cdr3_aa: CSVHQREGWETQYF; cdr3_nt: TGCAGCGTCCACCAGCGGGAGGGCTGGGAGACCCAGTACTTC
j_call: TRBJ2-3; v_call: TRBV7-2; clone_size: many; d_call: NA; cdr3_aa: CASSLRRRADTQYF; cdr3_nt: TGTGCCAGCAGCTTACGCAGGCGGGCAGATACGCAGTATTTT
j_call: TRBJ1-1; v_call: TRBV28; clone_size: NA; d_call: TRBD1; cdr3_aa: CASSLRGGSRTTEAFF; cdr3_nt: TGTGCCAGCAGTTTAAGAGGGGGCTCACGCACCACTGAAGCTTTCTTT
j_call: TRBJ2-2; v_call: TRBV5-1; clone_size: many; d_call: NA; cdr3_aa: CASKSRAVENTGELFF; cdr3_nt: TGCGCCAGCAAATCTAGGGCAGTTGAGAACACCGGGGAGCTGTTTTTT
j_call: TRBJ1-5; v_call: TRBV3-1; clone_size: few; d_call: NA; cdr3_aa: CASSPEQGDNQPQHF; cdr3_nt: TGTGCCAGCAGCCCCGAACAGGGCGATAATCAGCCCCAGCATTTT
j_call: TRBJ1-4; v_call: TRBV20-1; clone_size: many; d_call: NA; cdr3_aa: CSALQRGEKLFF; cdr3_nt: TGCAGTGCTCTGCAGCGGGGTGAAAAACTGTTTTTT
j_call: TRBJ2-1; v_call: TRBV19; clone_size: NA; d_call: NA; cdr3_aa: CASSILDGNEQFF; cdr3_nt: TGTGCCAGTAGTATATTAGACGGGAATGAGCAGTTCTTC
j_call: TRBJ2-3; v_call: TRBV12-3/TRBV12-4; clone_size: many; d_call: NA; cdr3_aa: CASSGQGAFTDTQYF; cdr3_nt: TGTGCCAGCAGCGGCCAAGGGGCGTTTACAGATACGCAGTATTTT
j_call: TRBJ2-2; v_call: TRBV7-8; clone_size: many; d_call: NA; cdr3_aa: CASSLIGQYTGELFF; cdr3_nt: TGTGCCAGCAGCTTAATCGGACAGTACACCGGGGAGCTGTTTTTT
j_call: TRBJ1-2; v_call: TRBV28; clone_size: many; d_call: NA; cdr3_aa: CAILLGSYGYTF; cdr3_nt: TGTGCCATCCTACTCGGGTCCTATGGCTACACCTTC
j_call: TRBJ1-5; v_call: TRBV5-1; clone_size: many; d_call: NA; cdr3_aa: CASSLGGTVNQPQHF; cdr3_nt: TGCGCCAGCAGCTTGGGGGGGACGGTCAATCAGCCCCAGCATTTT
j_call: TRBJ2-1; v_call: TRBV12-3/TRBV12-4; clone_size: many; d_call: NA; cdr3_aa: CASSSRESSYNEQFF; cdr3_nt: TGTGCCAGCAGTTCCAGGGAGAGCTCCTACAATGAGCAGTTCTTC